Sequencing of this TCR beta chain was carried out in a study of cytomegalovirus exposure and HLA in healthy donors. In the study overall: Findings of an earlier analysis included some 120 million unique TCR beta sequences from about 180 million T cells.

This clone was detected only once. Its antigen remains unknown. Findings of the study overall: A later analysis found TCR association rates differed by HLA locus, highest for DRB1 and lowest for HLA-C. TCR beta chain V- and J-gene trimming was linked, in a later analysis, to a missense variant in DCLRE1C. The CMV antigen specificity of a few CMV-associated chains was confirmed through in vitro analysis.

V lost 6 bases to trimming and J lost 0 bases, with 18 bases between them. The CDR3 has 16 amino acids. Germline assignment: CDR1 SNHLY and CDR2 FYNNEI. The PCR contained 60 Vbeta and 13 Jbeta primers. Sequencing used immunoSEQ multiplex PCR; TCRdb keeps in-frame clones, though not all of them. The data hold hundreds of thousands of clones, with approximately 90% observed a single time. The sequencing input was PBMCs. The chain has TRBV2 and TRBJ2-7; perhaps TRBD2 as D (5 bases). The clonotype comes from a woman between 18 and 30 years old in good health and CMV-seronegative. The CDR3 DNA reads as TGTGCCAGCAGGGCTGAAGGGAGCAGCTCCTCCTACGAGCAGTACTTC. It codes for CASRAEGSSSSYEQYF.